What follows describes a single TCR beta chain. It has no known antigen specificity. No much larger clone exists at a distance of one base, and base qualities are not known. The source of the sample is a study of T cells after yellow fever vaccination (dated by TCRdb to between 2019 and 2020). Regarding the research as a whole: The SMART-Seq v4 Ultra Low Input RNA kit was used to prepare libraries from fractions with low cell numbers. The cohort comprised two healthy male donors, one aged 18 to 30 and one aged 30 to 40 years. Bulk TCR alpha and beta repertoires were sequenced longitudinally to track T-cell clones before and after primary and booster YFV17D yellow fever vaccination. Blood was collected at multiple timepoints before and after primary and secondary immunization, and bulk PBMC replicates and cell subsets were isolated. Paper-wide results and their limitations: A small share of clonotypes was detected in both CD4 and CD8 compartments, with the overlap likely arising from convergent recombination. FACS-sorted repertoires could contain abundant contaminating clonotypes from the bulk population, so computational filtering was required. Compared with the primary T-cell response, the secondary T-cell response was faster but weaker, reaching its peak on day 5 rather than on day 15. Most clones expanded after primary vaccination (96% of CD4 and around nine tenths of CD8) were re-detected after the booster, suggesting that broad memory maintenance occurred. Because only a couple of donors were included in the study, the extent to which the findings can be generalized is limited.

The treatment or condition label corresponds to: live attenuated yellow fever vaccine strain. At every blood-draw timepoint, two biological replicates of bulk PBMCs were collected. PBMCs were isolated from peripheral blood using a standard Ficoll-Paque protocol. TriZol was used to extract RNA from bulk PBMCs, from CD4 and CD8 fractions, and from dextramer-positive and dextramer-negative fractions. Synthesis of TCR cDNA relied on 5'RACE template switching, a step that introduced a universal primer site along with unique molecular identifiers. Priming of cDNA synthesis was performed from both the TCR alpha and TCR beta constant segments. Library amplification used two PCR steps, and the second PCR step added sample barcodes and sequencing adapters. Sequencing of the libraries was done on either Illumina HiSeq 2500 (2x100 bp) or NovaSeq (2x150 bp). As for how the authors treated the data: Reads were demultiplexed and collapsed into UMI consensus sequences with MIGEC, and V(D)J alignment was performed with MiXCR. Clonotypes responding to the vaccine were identified with edgeR on replicate PBMC samples, with the criteria of FDR below 0.01 and a log2 fold change above 5 up to day 15. Each bulk clonotype received a CD4 or CD8 identity based on whether the sequenced CD4 or CD8 repertoire contained that clonotype at higher abundance. Using fastp trimming at Q25 and MiXCR clonotype assembly, TCRdb reanalyzed the public sequencing data and kept in-frame beta chains. Each entry merges the rows of one CDR3 protein and shows their most common DNA and genes. What appears here as the V and J calls and clone size reflects TCRdb's work, not the paper's. Counted in this sample were hundreds of thousands of distinct CDR3 sequences; around a sixth of them appeared once. The ten largest clones add up to around a sixth of the sample.

Including the terminal cysteine and phenylalanine, the CDR3 comprises 12 residues. CDR3 DNA is the only sequence kept; it has 36 bases, read in frame from the first base. V is shortened by 3 bases, J by 9 bases, and the region joining them spans 9 bases. CDR1 is given as SEHNR and CDR2 as FQNEAQ, both from the germline V gene (reference sequence). Sequencing was performed on PBMCs, taken 4 to 5 days after the first yellow fever vaccination. The receptor was isolated from a man younger than 35 who received the YFV17D yellow fever vaccine. The V and J segments used are TRBV7-9 and TRBJ1-5, with a weak D call of TRBD1 (6 bases match). CDR3 sequence: CASSFPQGPQHF. In nucleotides, the sequence is TGTGCCAGCAGCTTCCCACAGGGGCCCCAGCATTTT.